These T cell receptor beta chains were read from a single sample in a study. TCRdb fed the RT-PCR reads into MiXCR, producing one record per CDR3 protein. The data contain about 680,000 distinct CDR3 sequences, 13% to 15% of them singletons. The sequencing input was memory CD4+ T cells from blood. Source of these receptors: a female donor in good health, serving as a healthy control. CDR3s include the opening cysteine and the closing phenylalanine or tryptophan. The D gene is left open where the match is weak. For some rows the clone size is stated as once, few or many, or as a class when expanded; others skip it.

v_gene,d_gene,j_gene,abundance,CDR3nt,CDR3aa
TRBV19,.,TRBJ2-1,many,TGTGCCAGTAGTTTCCCCGGGGCCTTCAGTGAGCAGTTCTTC,CASSFPGAFSEQFF
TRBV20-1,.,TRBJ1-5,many,TGCAGTGCTAGACCACCCGGACGGGGGAGGGAGCCCCAGCATTTT,CSARPPGRGREPQHF
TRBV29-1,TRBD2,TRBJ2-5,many,TGCAGCGTTGAGTTAGCGGGAGGGCAAGAGACCCAGTACTTC,CSVELAGGQETQYF
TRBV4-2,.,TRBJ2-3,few,TGTGCCAGCAGCCAAAGGATCGGCCGGGATCGCACAGATACGCAGTATTTT,CASSQRIGRDRTDTQYF
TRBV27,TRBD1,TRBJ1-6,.,TGTGCCAGCAGTCCGGGACAGGGGTATTCACCCCTCCACTTT,CASSPGQGYSPLHF
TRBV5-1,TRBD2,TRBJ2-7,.,TGCGCCAGCAGCTCCAAGACTAGCGGGGGGAGCTCCTACGAGCAGTACTTC,CASSSKTSGGSSYEQYF
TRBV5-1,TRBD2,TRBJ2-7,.,TGCGCCAGCAGCTCCGCTAGCGGGAACGACGAGCAGTACTTC,CASSSASGNDEQYF
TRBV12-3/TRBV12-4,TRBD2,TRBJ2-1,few,TGTGCCAGCAGCTACCGAGTGGGAGGGATTGGAAATGAGCAGTTCTTC,CASSYRVGGIGNEQFF
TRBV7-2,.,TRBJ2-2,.,TGTGCCAGCAGCCAATCATCTCCCGGGGAGCTGTTTTTT,CASSQSSPGELFF
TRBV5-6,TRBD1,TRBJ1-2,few,TGTGCCAGCAGCTCCGATGGACAGGACTATGGCTACACCTTC,CASSSDGQDYGYTF
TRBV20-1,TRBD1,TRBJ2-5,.,TGCAGTGCCGTGGACAGGGTCCAAGAGACCCAGTACTTC,CSAVDRVQETQYF
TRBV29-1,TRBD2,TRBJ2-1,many,TGCAGCGTTGACTCCGGGACTAGCGGGGGCGATGAGCAGTTCTTC,CSVDSGTSGGDEQFF
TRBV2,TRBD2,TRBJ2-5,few,TGTGCCAGCAGTGCAGGGACTAGGAAAGGCCAAGAGACCCAGTACTTC,CASSAGTRKGQETQYF
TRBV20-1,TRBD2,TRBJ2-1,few,TGCAGTGCTAGAGCCGCTCTAGCGGGAGGGATGAGGAATGAGCAGTTCTTC,CSARAALAGGMRNEQFF
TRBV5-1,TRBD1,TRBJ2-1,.,TGCGCCAGCAGCACAATACCGGGACAGGGATCCGCTGAGCAGTTCTTC,CASSTIPGQGSAEQFF